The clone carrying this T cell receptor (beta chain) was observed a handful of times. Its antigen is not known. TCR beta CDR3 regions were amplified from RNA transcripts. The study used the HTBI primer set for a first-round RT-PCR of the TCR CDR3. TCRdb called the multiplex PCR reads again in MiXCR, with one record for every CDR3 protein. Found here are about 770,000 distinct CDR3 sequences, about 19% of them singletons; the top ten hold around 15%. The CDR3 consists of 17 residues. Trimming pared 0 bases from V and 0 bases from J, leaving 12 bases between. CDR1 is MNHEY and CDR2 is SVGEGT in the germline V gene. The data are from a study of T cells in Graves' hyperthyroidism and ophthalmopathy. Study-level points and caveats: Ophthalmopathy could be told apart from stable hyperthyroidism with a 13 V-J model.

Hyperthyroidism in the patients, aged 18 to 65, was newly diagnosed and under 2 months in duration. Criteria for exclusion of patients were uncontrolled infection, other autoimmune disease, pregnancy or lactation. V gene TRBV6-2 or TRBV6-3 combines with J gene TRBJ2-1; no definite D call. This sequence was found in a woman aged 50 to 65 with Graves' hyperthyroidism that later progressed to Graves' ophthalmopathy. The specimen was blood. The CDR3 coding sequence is TGTGCCAGCAGTTACTCCCACAGCTGGAGCTCCTACAATGAGCAGTTCTTC. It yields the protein CASSYSHSWSSYNEQFF.